Each of the 12 T cell receptor beta chains below was sequenced from the same sample in a study of a mutant IDH1 vaccine in newly diagnosed glioma. The time point here: week 35, safety follow-up. With topical imiquimod, each dose of the vaccine consisted of 300 ug of mutant IDH1 20-mer peptide. These receptors lack a known antigen. Generated by immunoSEQ multiplex PCR, the TCRdb table keeps only in-frame clones and is missing some. The sample has roughly 54,000 clones, around 80% seen once; the top ten hold 4.1%. The material sequenced was PBMCs, taken from a glioma patient whose treatment included an IDH1 peptide vaccine. The receptors here all came from a woman aged 18-35 years with glioma.

The chain joins TRBV4-2 to TRBJ2-6; the D is unclear. Germline loops: CDR1 LGHNA, CDR2 YNFKEQ. The V and J ends lost 1 base and 4 bases respectively, with 11 bases between them. This CDR3 is built from 16 residues. CDR3 protein: CASSQAPLQGANVLTF. In DNA, the CDR3 is TGTGCCAGCAGCCAAGCCCCTTTACAGGGGGCCAACGTCCTGACTTTC.

This clone was seen only a few times. The V call is TRBV28, the J call TRBJ2-7, with no clear D. This CDR3 contains 11 residues. CDR1 is MDHEN, CDR2 SYDVKM, per germline. Trimming removed 3 bases at V and 4 bases at J, with 4 bases between. The CDR3 DNA reads as TGTGCCAGCAGTTTTGGTTACGAGCAGTACTTC. This encodes CASSFGYEQYF.

The J gene is TRBJ1-2, the V gene TRBV6-4; the match to TRBD1 covers 7 bases. This CDR3 has 12 residues. V shed 10 bases, J shed 2 bases, and the junction held 4 bases outside the gene matches. Germline V gene data show CDR1 as MRHNA and CDR2 as SNTAGT. This chain's CDR3 is CATRTGNYGYTF. The CDR3 bases are TGTGCCACCCGGACAGGCAACTATGGCTACACCTTC.

The rearrangement joins TRBV5-4 to TRBJ2-5, with D perhaps matching TRBD1 or TRBD2 (5 bases each). The CDR3 is 15 residues long. In germline, CDR1 is SGHNT, CDR2 YYREEE (reference sequence). V was shortened by 4 bases and J by 7 bases, with 20 bases between the two germline ends. CDR3 coding DNA: TGTGCCAGCAGCCCCCGGGACGCAACAATTCGGACCCAGTACTTC. This sequence encodes CASSPRDATIRTQYF.

The chain uses TRBV5-1 and TRBJ2-7; D tentatively reads TRBD1 or TRBD2 (5 bases each). Germline V gene sequence: CDR1 SGHRS, CDR2 YFSETQ. V lost 4 bases and J lost 2, with 16 bases in between. The CDR3 contains 15 residues. CDR3 nucleotide sequence: TGCGCCAGCAGCGGGGCGGCTAGCCGACCCTACGAGCAGTACTTC. Translation: CASSGAASRPYEQYF.

The chain recombines TRBV7-2 with TRBJ2-5, with D maybe TRBD2 (7 bases). CDR1 is SGHTA and CDR2 is FQGNSA in the germline V gene. Trimming left V 6 bases short and J 2 bases short, with 19 bases between. The CDR3 has 16 amino acids. The CDR3 is CASREEGRGIQETQYF. As DNA, the CDR3 is TGTGCCAGCAGGGAGGAGGGGAGGGGGATACAAGAGACCCAGTACTTC.

The genes are TRBV2 and TRBJ2-1, with 9 bases aligning to TRBD2. The length of the CDR3 is 14 residues. The germline gives CDR1 SNHLY, CDR2 FYNNEI. Unmatched junction bases numbered 5, after V lost 5 bases and J lost 6 bases. CDR3 coding DNA: TGTGCCAGCAGTTTAGCGGGAGCGTTCAATGAGCAGTTCTTC. It is translated as CASSLAGAFNEQFF.

This chain links TRBV13 with TRBJ2-7; D is possibly TRBD1 (6 bases). This CDR3 has 15 residues. Trimming left V 3 bases short and J 0 bases short, with 12 bases between. CDR1 is PRHDT, CDR2 FYEKMQ, per germline (reference sequence). The CDR3, as DNA: TGTGCCAGCAGCTTTGGCAGGGGAATCTCCTACGAGCAGTACTTC. It specifies CASSFGRGISYEQYF.

V usage is TRBV7-9 and J usage is TRBJ1-1; D unclear. Per germline, CDR1 SEHNR and CDR2 FQNEAQ (reference sequence). V lost 5 bases, J lost 6 bases, and 10 bases lay in between. The CDR3 has 12 residues. CDR3 loop: CASSTLYAEAFF. CDR3 in DNA: TGTGCCAGCAGCACACTCTATGCTGAAGCTTTCTTT.

J is TRBJ1-1 and V is TRBV27; no definite D call. V lost 6 bases, J lost 1 base, and 15 bases lay in between. The CDR3 extends over 15 amino acids. CDR1 is MNHEY, CDR2 SMNVEV, per germline (reference sequence). The CDR3, as DNA: TGTGCCAGCAGAAAAATAGGGTTGGGGAACACTGAAGCTTTCTTT. Protein sequence: CASRKIGLGNTEAFF.

This rearrangement joins TRBV5-1 to TRBJ2-7, with a tentative D call TRBD2 (5 bases). Per the germline V gene, CDR1 is SGHRS and CDR2 is YFSETQ. V was clipped by 5 bases and J by 0 bases, with 6 bases between them. The CDR3 is 12 residues long. The chain's CDR3 is CASRAVSYEQYF. CDR3 nucleotide sequence: TGCGCCAGCAGAGCGGTCTCCTACGAGCAGTACTTC.

This clone was picked up a small number of times. In DNA form, the CDR3 reads TGTGCCAGCAGTGTCCGTGGGAGCGAGCAGTACTTC. Translating it yields CASSVRGSEQYF. J is TRBJ2-7 and V is TRBV2; TRBD2 is a possible D gene (5 bases). The CDR3 sequence is 12 residues long. Germline V gene data show CDR1 as SNHLY and CDR2 as FYNNEI. Trimming stripped 4 bases from V and 6 bases from J, with 10 bases between.